This T cell receptor (beta chain) comes out of a study of identifying expanded T cells in peripheral blood. The repertoire was sequenced with immunoSEQ multiplex PCR; TCRdb's copy has only in-frame clones and lacks some. The sample holds 50,000 to 65,000 clones, roughly nine tenths seen once. Study observations and caveats: Technical replicates showed around 1.2 changed clones; two weeks about 16.4; four weeks 19. Clone count variance between approximately 2-week samples rose with total template count.

Of note for this clone: Its cognate antigen is unknown.

V gave up 5 bases and J gave up 15 bases; unmatched junction bases: 15. This CDR3 spans 15 amino acids. CDR1 is PRHDT, CDR2 FYEKMQ, per germline (reference sequence). V and J are TRBV13 and TRBJ1-6; TRBD1 agrees at 8 bases. This TCR was sampled from a person between 18 and 70 years old in good health. Source material: blood. CDR3 nucleotides: TGTGCCAGCAGCCCCGGGACAGGCCTTTCCGGGTACCTCCACTTT. Residues: CASSPGTGLSGYLHF. Variable domain in full (rest from reference TRBV13 and TRBJ1-6): AAGVIQSPRHLIKEKRETATLKCYPIPRHDTVYWYQQGPGQDPQFLISFYEKMQSDKGSIPDRFSAQQFSDYHSELNMSSLELGDSALYFCASSPGTGLSGYLHFGNGTRLTVT.